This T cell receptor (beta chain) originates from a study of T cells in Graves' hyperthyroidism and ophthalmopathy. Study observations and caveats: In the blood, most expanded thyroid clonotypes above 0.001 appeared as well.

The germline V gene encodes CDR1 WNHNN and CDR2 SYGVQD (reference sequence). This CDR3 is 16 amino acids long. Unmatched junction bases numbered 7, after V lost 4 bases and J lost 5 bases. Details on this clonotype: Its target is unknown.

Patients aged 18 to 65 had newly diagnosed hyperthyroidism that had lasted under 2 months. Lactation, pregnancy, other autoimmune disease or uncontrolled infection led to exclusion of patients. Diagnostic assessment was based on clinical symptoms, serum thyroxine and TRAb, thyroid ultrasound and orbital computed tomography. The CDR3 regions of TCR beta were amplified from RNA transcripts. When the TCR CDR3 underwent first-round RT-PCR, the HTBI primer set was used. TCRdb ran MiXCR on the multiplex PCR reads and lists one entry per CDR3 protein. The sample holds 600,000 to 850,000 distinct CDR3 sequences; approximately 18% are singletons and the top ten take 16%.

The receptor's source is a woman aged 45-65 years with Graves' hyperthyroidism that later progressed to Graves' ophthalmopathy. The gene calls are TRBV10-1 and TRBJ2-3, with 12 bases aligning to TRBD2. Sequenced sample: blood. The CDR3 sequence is CASSGPSGGAKDTQYF. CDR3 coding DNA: TGCGCCAGCAGTGGTCCTAGCGGGGGGGCTAAAGATACGCAGTATTTT.